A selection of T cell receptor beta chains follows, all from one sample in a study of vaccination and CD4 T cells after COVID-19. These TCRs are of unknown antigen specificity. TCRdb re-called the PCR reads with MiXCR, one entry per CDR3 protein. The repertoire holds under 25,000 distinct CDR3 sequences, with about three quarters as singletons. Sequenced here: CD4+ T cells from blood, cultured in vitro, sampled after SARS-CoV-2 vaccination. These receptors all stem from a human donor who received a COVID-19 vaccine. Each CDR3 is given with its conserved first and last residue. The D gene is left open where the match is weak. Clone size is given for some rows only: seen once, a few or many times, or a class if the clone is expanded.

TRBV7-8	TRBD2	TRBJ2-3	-	TGTGCCAGCAGCCCGCTAGCGGGGGGCGGGGCAGATACGCAGTATTTT	CASSPLAGGGADTQYF
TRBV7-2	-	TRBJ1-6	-	TGTGCCAGCAGCCCTGGCATCAGGGTTTCACCCCTCCACTTT	CASSPGIRVSPLHF
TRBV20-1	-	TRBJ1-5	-	TGCAGTGCTAGACTGGATAGCAATCAGCCCCAGCATTTT	CSARLDSNQPQHF
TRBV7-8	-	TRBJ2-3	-	TGTGCCAGCAGCTCAGGAACAGATACGCAGTATTTT	CASSSGTDTQYF
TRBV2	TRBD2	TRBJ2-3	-	TGTGCCAGCAGTGTACAACTAGCGGGGGCCACAGATACGCAGTATTTT	CASSVQLAGATDTQYF
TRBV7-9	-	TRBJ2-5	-	TGTGCCAGCAGCTTAGGCCAGGGGAAGACCCAGTACTTC	CASSLGQGKTQYF
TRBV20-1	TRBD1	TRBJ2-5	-	TGCAGTGCGACACCGGGACAGGGGGCCTGGGAGACCCAGTACTTC	CSATPGQGAWETQYF
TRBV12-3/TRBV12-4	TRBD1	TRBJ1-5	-	TGTGCCAGCAGTTTCGGACAGGGGGCGGGCAATCAGCCCCAGCATTTT	CASSFGQGAGNQPQHF
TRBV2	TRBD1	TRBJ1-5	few	TGTGCCAGCAGGCCCCACAGGGGGAGGGGCAATCAGCCCCAGCATTTT	CASRPHRGRGNQPQHF
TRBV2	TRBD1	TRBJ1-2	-	TGTGCCAGCAGTGAAGACATTTCGGGGACAGGGGTCAATGGCTACACCTTC	CASSEDISGTGVNGYTF
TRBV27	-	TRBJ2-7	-	TGTGCCAGCAGTTTATCGAACGGGGGCGGCGAGCAGTACTTC	CASSLSNGGGEQYF
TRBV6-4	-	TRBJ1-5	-	TGTGCCAGCAGATCACAGGGAGGGCAAGGGCCCCAGCATTTT	CASRSQGGQGPQHF
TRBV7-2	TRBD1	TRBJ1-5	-	TGTGCCAGCAGCTTCAGGGGGGGCAATCAGCCCCAGCATTTT	CASSFRGGNQPQHF
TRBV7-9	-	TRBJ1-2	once	TGCGCCAGCAGCCGACCAAGTCTTCACGACAGCTATGGCTACACCTTC	CASSRPSLHDSYGYTF
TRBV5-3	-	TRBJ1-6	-	TGTGCCAGCAGCTTGGGTCTACGGACCCCCCTCCACTTT	CASSLGLRTPLHF
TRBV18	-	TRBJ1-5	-	TGTGCCAGCTCACTAAATGGTGGAAGCAATCAGCCCCAGCATTTT	CASSLNGGSNQPQHF
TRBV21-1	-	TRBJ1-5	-	TGTGCCAGTACCCCCATCTACATCAAATCGGGGTTGAATCAGCCCCAGCATTTT	CASTPIYIKSGLNQPQHF
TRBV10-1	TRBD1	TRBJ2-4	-	TGCGCCAGCAGTCCAGGGGGCTCGAGGAACATTCAGTACTTC	CASSPGGSRNIQYF
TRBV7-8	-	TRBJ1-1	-	TGTGCCAGCACAGATCCTCTCAGGGACGTGAACACTGAAGCTTTCTTT	CASTDPLRDVNTEAFF
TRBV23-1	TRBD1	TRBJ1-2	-	TGCGCCAGCAGTCACAGACAGGGATGGGGAGGCTACACCTTC	CASSHRQGWGGYTF
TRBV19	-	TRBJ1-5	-	TGTGCCAGTAGTATGGGATGGAGCAATCAGCCCCAGCATTTT	CASSMGWSNQPQHF
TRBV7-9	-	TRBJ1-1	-	TGTGCCAGCAGCTTAATCGGCAGAGGCGGCACTGAAGCTTTCTTT	CASSLIGRGGTEAFF
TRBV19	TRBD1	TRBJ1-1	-	TGTGCCAGTAGTACCGGGGGGGTGACATTCGACAGGGACACTGAAGCTTTCTTT	CASSTGGVTFDRDTEAFF
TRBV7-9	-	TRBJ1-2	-	TGTGCCAGCAGCTTCAACAGGGCCTCCTATGGCTACACCTTC	CASSFNRASYGYTF
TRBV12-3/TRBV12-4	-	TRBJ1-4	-	TGTGCCAGCCAGTCCAATGAAAAACTGTTTTTT	CASQSNEKLFF
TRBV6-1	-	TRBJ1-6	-	TGTGCCAGCAGCCTACCGACGTGGGGGGACTATAATTCACCCCTCCACTTT	CASSLPTWGDYNSPLHF
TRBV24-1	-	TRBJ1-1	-	TGTGCCACCAGTGATTTGTGGAACACTGAAGCTTTCTTT	CATSDLWNTEAFF
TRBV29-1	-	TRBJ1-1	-	TGCAGCGTTGTTTCGTGGGCAGGCGACCCCCGAGACACTGAAGCTTTCTTT	CSVVSWAGDPRDTEAFF
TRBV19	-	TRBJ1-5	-	TGTGCCAGTAGTTTGATACAGGGCCTGGGCAATCAGCCCCAGCATTTT	CASSLIQGLGNQPQHF
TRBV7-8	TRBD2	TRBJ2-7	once	TGTGCCAGCAGCCAACTAGCGGGGGGTTCCTACGAGCAGTACTTC	CASSQLAGGSYEQYF
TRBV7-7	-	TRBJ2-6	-	TGTGCCAGCAGCCGGGGAGCGTCCGGGGCCAACGTCCTGACTTTC	CASSRGASGANVLTF
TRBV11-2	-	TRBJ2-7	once	TGTGCCAGCGAACGGGACCTCGGCTCCTACGAGCAGTACTTC	CASERDLGSYEQYF
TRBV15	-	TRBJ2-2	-	TGTGCCACCAGCAGAGATCCTTATCGGGGTGGGAACACCGGGGAGCTGTTTTTT	CATSRDPYRGGNTGELFF
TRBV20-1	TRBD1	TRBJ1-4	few	TGCAGTGCTAGGGCCGGGACAGGGGTTTCAGATGAAAAACTGTTTTTT	CSARAGTGVSDEKLFF
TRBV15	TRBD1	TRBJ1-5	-	TGTGCCACCAGCACGGAGGGACAGGGGCTCGGGTATAGCAATCAGCCCCAGCATTTT	CATSTEGQGLGYSNQPQHF
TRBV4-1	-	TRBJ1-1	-	TGCGCCAGCAGAGGCGCGACACCTAGACTGAACACTGAAGCTTTCTTT	CASRGATPRLNTEAFF
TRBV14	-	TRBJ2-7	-	TGTGCCAGCAGCCAAGAGGTCGGGTCTTCCTACGAGCAGTACTTC	CASSQEVGSSYEQYF
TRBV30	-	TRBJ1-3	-	TGTGCCCTGACCGGAAGCTCTGGAAACACCATATATTTT	CALTGSSGNTIYF
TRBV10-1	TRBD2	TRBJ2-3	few	TGCGCCAGCAGTGAAACTAGCGGACGCACAGATACGCAGTATTTT	CASSETSGRTDTQYF
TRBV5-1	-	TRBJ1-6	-	TGCGCCAGCAGCTTGGTAGGCAACGCCCCAAATTCACCCCTCCACTTT	CASSLVGNAPNSPLHF
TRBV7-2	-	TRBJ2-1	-	TGTGCCAGCAGCTTAGACACGGGGGCATACAATGAGCAGTTCTTC	CASSLDTGAYNEQFF
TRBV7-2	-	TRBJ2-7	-	TGTGCCAGCAGCCCGGGACCTACCTCCTCCTACGAGCAGTACTTC	CASSPGPTSSYEQYF
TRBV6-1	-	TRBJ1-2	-	TGTGCCAGCAGACGTAAGGTTGGCAGTCCGATTTCTGGCTACACCTTC	CASRRKVGSPISGYTF
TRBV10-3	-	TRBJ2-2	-	TGTGCCTCGGAGGTGACGAACACCGGGGAGCTGTTTTTT	CASEVTNTGELFF
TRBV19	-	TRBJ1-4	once	TGTGCCAGTAGTCGGGTTACTAATGAAAAACTGTTTTTT	CASSRVTNEKLFF
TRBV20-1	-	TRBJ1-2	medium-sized	TGCAGTGCTAGAGATAGTAGTCTGGGCTATGGCTACACCTTC	CSARDSSLGYGYTF
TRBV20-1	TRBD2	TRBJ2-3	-	TGCAGTGCAGGCAGGACTAGCGGGGACTATACGCAGTATTTT	CSAGRTSGDYTQYF
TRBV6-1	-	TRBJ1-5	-	TGTGCCAGCAGACCATTAGGGGGGGATCAGCCCCAGCATTTT	CASRPLGGDQPQHF
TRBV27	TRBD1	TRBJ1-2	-	TGTGCCAGCAGGGCGAACAGGGGGGCAATAGGCAGTGGCTACACCTTC	CASRANRGAIGSGYTF
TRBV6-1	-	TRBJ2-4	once	TGTGCCAGCACAGGGGCGGACATTCAGTACTTC	CASTGADIQYF
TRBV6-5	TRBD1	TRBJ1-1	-	TGTGCCAGCAATTACAGGGGGGACACTGAAGCTTTCTTT	CASNYRGDTEAFF
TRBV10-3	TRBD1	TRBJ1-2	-	TGTGCCATCAGTACACAGGGGATCTATGGCTACACCTTC	CAISTQGIYGYTF
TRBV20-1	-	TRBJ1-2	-	TGCAGTGCTAGCGGTCAGACCGTTTATGGCTACACCTTC	CSASGQTVYGYTF
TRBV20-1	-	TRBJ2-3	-	TGCAGTGCGAACAGGGAAGCGGTTAGCACAGATACGCAGTATTTT	CSANREAVSTDTQYF
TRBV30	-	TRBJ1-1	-	TGTGCCTGGACCTCCCCGGGGGGGCCGAACACTGAAGCTTTCTTT	CAWTSPGGPNTEAFF
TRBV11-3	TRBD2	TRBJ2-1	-	TGTGCCAGCAGCTTAGGCGGGGGGGCAAATGAGCAGTTCTTC	CASSLGGGANEQFF
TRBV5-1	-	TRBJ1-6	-	TGCGCCAGCAGCAGGACGACAGTTACCTATAATTCACCCCTCCACTTT	CASSRTTVTYNSPLHF
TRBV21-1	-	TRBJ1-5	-	TGTGCCACCCATCAGCCCCAGCATTTT	CATHQPQHF
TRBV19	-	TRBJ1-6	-	TGTGCCAGTAGCTTCACAGGAAATAATTCACCCCTCCACTTT	CASSFTGNNSPLHF